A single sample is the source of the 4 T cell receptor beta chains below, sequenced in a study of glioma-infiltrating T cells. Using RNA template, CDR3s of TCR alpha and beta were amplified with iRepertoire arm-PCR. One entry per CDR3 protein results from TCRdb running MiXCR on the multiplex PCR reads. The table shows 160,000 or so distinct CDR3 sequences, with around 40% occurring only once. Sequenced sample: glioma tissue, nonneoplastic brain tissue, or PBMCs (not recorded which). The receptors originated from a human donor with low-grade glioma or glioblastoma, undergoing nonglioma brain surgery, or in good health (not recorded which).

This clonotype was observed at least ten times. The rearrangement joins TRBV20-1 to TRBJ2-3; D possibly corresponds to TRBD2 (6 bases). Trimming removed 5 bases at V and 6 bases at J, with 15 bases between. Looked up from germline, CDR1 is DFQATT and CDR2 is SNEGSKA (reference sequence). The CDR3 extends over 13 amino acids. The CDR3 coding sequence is TGCAGTGCTGGTAGCGGAGCCGGCGATACGCAGTATTTT. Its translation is CSAGSGAGDTQYF.

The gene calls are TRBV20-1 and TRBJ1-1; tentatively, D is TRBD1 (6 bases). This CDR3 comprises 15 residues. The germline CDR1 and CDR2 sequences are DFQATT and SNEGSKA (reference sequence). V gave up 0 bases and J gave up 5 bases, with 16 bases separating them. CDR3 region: CSARDRRGVGTEAFF. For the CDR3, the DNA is TGCAGTGCTAGAGATCGGAGGGGGGTTGGAACTGAAGCTTTCTTT.

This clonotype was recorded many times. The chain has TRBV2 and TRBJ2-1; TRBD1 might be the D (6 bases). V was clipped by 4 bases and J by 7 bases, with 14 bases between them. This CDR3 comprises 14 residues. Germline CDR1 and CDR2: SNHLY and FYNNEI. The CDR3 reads CASSGQGFDNEQFF. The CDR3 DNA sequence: TGTGCCAGCAGTGGTCAGGGGTTCGATAATGAGCAGTTCTTC. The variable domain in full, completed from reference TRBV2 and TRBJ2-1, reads EPEVTQTPSHQVTQMGQEVILRCVPISNHLYFYWYRQILGQKVEFLVSFYNNEISEKSEIFDDQFSVERPDGSNFTLKIRSTKLEDSAMYFCASSGQGFDNEQFFGPGTRLTVL.

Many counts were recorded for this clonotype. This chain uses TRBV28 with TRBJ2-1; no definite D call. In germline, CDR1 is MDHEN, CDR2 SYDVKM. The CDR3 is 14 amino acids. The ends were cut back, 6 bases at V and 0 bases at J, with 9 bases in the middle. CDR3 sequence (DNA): TGTGCCAGCAGGTCAGATTACTCCTACAATGAGCAGTTCTTC. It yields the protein CASRSDYSYNEQFF.